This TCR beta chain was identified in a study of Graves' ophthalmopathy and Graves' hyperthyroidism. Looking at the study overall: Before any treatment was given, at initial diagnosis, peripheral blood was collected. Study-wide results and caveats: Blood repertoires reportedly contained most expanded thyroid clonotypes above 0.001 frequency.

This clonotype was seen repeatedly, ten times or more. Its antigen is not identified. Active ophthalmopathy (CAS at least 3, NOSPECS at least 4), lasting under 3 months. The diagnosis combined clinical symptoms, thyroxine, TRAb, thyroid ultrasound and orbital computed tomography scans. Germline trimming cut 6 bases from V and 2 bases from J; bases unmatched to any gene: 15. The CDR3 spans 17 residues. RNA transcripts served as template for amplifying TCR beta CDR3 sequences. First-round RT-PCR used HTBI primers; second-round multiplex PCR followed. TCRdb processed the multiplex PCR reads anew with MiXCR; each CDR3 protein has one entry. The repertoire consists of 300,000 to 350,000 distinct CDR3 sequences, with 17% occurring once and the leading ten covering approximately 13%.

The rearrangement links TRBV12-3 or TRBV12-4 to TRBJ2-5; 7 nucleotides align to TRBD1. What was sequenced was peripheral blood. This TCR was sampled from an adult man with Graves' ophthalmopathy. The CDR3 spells CASSLRQGRVSQETQYF. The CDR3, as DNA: TGTGCCAGCAGCCTAAGACAGGGTCGGGTGTCGCAAGAGACCCAGTACTTC.